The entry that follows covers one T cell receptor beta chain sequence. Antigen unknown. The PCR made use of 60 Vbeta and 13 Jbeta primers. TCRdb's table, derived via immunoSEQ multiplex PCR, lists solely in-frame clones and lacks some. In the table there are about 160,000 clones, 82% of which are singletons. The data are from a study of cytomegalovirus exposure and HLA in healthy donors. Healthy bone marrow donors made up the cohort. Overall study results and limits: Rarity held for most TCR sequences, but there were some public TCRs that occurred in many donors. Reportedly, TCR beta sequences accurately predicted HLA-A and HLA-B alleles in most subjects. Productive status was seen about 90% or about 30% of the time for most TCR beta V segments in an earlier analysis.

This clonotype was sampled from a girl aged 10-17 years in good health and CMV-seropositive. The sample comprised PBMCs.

CDR3 residues: CASSQDRAGGTDTQYF. DNA for the CDR3: TGCGCCAGCAGCCAAGATAGGGCGGGGGGCACAGATACGCAGTATTTT. J is TRBJ2-3 and V is TRBV4-1; 7 nucleotides line up with TRBD2. CDR3 length: 16 amino acids. Trimming cost V 0 bases and J 1 base; bases outside gene matches: 4. Germline lookup yields CDR1 MGHRA and CDR2 YSYEKL.